The entry below describes one T cell receptor beta chain. This specimen comes from a study of CD8 T cells in Susac syndrome. Random hexamers were used to reverse transcribe roughly 0.45 to 1 ug of RNA. MiXCR, applied by TCRdb to the immunoSEQ multiplex PCR reads, yields one record per CDR3 protein. The data show roughly 200,000 distinct CDR3 sequences, with approximately 95% seen just once and around 0.15% held by the top ten. Germline V lookup: CDR1 SGHDT, CDR2 YYEEEE. The CDR3 covers 12 residues. The V and J ends lost 5 bases and 5 bases respectively, with 11 bases between them. Sample: CD8+ T cells from PBMCs. J is TRBJ2-7 and V is TRBV5-6; a possible D gene is TRBD1 (5 bases). The sequence came from a human donor with multiple sclerosis. In DNA form, the CDR3 reads TGTGCCAGCAGTCCCGACAGCAACGAGCAGTACTTC. This codes for CASSPDSNEQYF.